This TCR beta chain originates from a study of blood T cell repertoires in COVID-19. The germline gives CDR1 LNHDA, CDR2 SQIVND (reference sequence). Trimming took 5 bases from V and 4 from J; bases not matched to a gene: 7. CDR3 length: 16 residues. Profiled with immunoSEQ multiplex PCR; TCRdb holds only in-frame clones, not every one. Among 270,000 or so clones listed, approximately 84% were seen once. Participants' reported clinical history set cohort assignment. J is TRBJ1-6 and V is TRBV19; 8 bases line up with TRBD1. This receptor was obtained from a woman between 50 and 59 years old who had been exposed to COVID-19. Sequenced sample: PBMCs or T cells enriched from blood (not recorded which). Here the CDR3 DNA reads TGTGCCAGTAGTGTCCGGACAGGGACGTATAATTCACCCCTCCACTTT. Its translation is CASSVRTGTYNSPLHF.